This TCR beta chain was found in a study of blood T cell repertoires in COVID-19. Overall study context: Spain, Italy and the United States supplied samples that represented acute and convalescent COVID-19.

Patients of the Seattle cohort, enrolled during active infection, were followed longitudinally. Germline CDR1 MNHEY, CDR2 SMNVEV (reference sequence). Trimming took 3 bases from V and 2 from J, leaving 8 bases between them. The CDR3 is 13 residues long. TCRdb's copy holds only in-frame clones and misses some; the assay was immunoSEQ multiplex PCR. The sample holds a few hundred thousand clones; around 90% are singletons and the top ten take approximately 7.5%. As regards this clone: Other DNA sequences in the same sample also yield this CDR3.

This sequence was found in a woman in her thirties with COVID-19, enrolled during active disease. The specimen was peripheral blood. The V gene is TRBV27, the J gene TRBJ2-7; perhaps TRBD2 as D (6 bases). In DNA form, the CDR3 reads TGTGCCAGCAGTTTGGCGGGAACCTACGAGCAGTACTTC. Amino acid sequence: CASSLAGTYEQYF.